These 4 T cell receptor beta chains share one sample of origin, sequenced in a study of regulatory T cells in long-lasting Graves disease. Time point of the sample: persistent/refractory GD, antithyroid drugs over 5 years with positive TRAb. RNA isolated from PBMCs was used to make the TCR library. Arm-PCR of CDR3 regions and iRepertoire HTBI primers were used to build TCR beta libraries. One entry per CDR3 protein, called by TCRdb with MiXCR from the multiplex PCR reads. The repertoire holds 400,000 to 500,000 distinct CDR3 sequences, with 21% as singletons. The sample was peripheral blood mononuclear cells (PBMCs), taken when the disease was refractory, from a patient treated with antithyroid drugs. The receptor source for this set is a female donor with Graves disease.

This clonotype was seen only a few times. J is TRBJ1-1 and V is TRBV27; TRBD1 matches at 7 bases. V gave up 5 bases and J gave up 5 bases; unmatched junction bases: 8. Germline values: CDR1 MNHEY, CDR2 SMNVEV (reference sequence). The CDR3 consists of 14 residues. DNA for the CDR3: TGTGCCAGCAGTACGACAGGGACGGGAACTGAAGCTTTCTTT. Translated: CASSTTGTGTEAFF.

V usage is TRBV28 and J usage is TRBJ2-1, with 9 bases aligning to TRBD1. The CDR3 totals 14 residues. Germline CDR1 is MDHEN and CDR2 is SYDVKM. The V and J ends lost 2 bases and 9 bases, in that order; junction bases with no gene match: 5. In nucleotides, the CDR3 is TGTGCCAGCAGTTTACCGGGACAGGGAGGTGAGCAGTTCTTC. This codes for CASSLPGQGGEQFF.

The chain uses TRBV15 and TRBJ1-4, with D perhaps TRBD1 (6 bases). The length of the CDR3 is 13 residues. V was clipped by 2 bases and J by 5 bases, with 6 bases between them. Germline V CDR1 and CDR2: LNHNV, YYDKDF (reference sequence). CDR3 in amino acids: CATSRTGNEKLFF. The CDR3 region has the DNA TGTGCCACCAGCAGAACAGGGAATGAAAAACTGTTTTTT.

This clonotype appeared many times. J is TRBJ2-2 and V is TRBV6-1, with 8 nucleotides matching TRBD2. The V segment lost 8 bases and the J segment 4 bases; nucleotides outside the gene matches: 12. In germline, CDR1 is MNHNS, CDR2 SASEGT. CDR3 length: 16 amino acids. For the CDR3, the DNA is TGTGCCAGCGGGAAATGGGCGGGAGGATCCACCGGGGAGCTGTTTTTT. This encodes CASGKWAGGSTGELFF.